This T cell receptor beta chain was obtained from a study of blood T cell repertoires in COVID-19. Study processing details: Nucleated cell number was recorded as an estimate derived from reference gene primer amplification. Profiled with immunoSEQ multiplex PCR; TCRdb holds only in-frame clones, not every one. That table furnishes V, J and clone size, whereas the DNA furnished D and trimming. The sample shows roughly 250,000 clones, approximately 83% of them seen only once. Trimming took off 2 bases at V and 3 bases at J, with 19 bases between the two ends. The CDR3 has 17 amino acids. Germline CDR1 reads SGHTA; CDR2 reads FQGNSA. Symptom resolution, clearance, or two negative PCRs marked donors in Cohort 3 as recovered.

The chain links TRBV7-2 to TRBJ1-1; tentative D call: TRBD1 (6 bases). The source is a woman under 40 who had recovered from COVID-19. The material sequenced was PBMCs or T cells enriched from blood (not recorded which). The CDR3 loop is CASSLWGLYGGYTEAFF. For the CDR3, the DNA is TGTGCCAGCAGCTTATGGGGGCTATATGGCGGGTACACTGAAGCTTTCTTT.